Given below is one TCR beta chain in context. The sample belongs to a study of blood T cell repertoires in COVID-19. Clones were sequenced by immunoSEQ multiplex PCR, and TCRdb holds only the in-frame ones, with some missing. The sample records 90,000 to 120,000 clones, roughly 91% being singletons. CDR1 is MDHEN, CDR2 SYDVKM, per germline. The CDR3 spans 18 residues. V trimming: 2 bases; J trimming: 3 bases; junction bases outside the gene matches: 11. This TCR derives from a human donor in a cohort sampled during active COVID-19. Sequencing used peripheral blood. J is TRBJ2-3 and V is TRBV28; 10 nucleotides align to TRBD2. CDR3 sequence (DNA): TGTGCCAGCAGTTTAGGTTGGGAGTCTAGCGGGAGAACAGATACGCAGTATTTT. Its protein product is CASSLGWESSGRTDTQYF.